The 19 T cell receptor beta chains below were found in one sample sequenced in a study of blood T cells in healthy people across ages. Using a J-beta primer mix together with a sample-barcoded 5' primer, a second PCR was run for roughly 7 to 11 cycles. In TCRdb, the 5' RACE reads were re-called with MiXCR into one record per CDR3 protein. The table records almost 1 million distinct CDR3 sequences, 51% of them present only once. Sequenced: blood. The receptors come from a woman in her fifties or sixties in good health.

The V gene is TRBV7-6, the J gene TRBJ2-5; perhaps TRBD1 as D (6 bases). CDR1 and CDR2 (germline): SGHVS, FNYEAQ. Deletions cut 1 base from V and 1 base from J, with 10 bases between. There are 15 residues in the CDR3. As DNA, the CDR3 is TGTGCCAGCAGCTTAGGGGGACATATCCAAGAGACCCAGTACTTC. Residues: CASSLGGHIQETQYF.

This clonotype occurred a few times. The chain uses TRBV6-1 and TRBJ2-7; D assignment may be TRBD1 or TRBD2 (5 bases each). The better agreement between TRBJ2-5 and the DNA end casts doubt on the J call. The CDR3 runs 15 residues. Germline lookup yields CDR1 MNHNS and CDR2 SASEGT. CDR3 DNA: TGTGCCAGCACCTCAATACCGGGACCCCAAGAGACCCAGTACTTC. Translated, it gives CASTSIPGPQETQYF.

The chain joins TRBV12-3 or TRBV12-4 to TRBJ2-3, with D possibly matching TRBD1 (6 bases). Trimming shortened V by 1 base and J by 7 bases, and 9 bases separated the two germline ends. The CDR3 sequence is 13 residues long. The CDR3: CASSLGTVYTQYF. The CDR3, as DNA: TGTGCCAGCAGTTTAGGGACAGTGTATACGCAGTATTTT.

This clonotype was seen more than once but under ten times. The chain links TRBV21-1 to TRBJ2-3; the table names TRBD2, a call not compared with the DNA. TRBV21-1 is shown as a pseudogene. The CDR3 consists of 17 residues. CDR3 sequence reads: CASSVTSGRGGTDTQYF. The CDR3 DNA reads TGTGCCAGCAGCGTCACTAGCGGGAGGGGAGGCACAGATACGCAGTATTTT.

The rearrangement links TRBV12-3 or TRBV12-4 to TRBJ1-1; D unresolved. The CDR3 totals 16 residues. Trimming cost V 6 bases and J 1 base, with 18 bases left between them. The CDR3, as DNA: TGTGCCAGCAGCCTCGGGCTGTTGATGAGGAACACTGAAGCTTTCTTT. Protein product: CASSLGLLMRNTEAFF.

In this sample, this clonotype turned up a few times. The chain has TRBV10-3 and TRBJ1-6; maybe TRBD1 (6 bases). Germline lookup yields CDR1 ENHRY and CDR2 SYGVKD. V lost 5 bases to trimming and J lost 7 bases, with 15 bases between them. The CDR3 has 15 residues. CDR3 nucleotide sequence: TGTGCCATCAGTCCTACAGGGATACCGAATTCACCCCTCCACTTT. This gives the protein CAISPTGIPNSPLHF.

Only a few counts were recorded for this clonotype. The genes are TRBV29-1 and TRBJ2-7; TRBD2 agrees at 7 bases. Germline trimming cut 3 bases from V and 4 bases from J; bases unmatched to any gene: 6. CDR1 and CDR2 (germline): SQVTM, ANQGSEA. The CDR3 covers 13 residues. CDR3 sequence (DNA): TGCAGCGTTGACAGGGAGGGTTCTTACGAGCAGTACTTC. Translated, it gives CSVDREGSYEQYF.

This clonotype has only a few counts. The chain is built from TRBV20-1 and TRBJ2-1; D is uncertain. With 2 bases removed from V and 5 bases from J, the gap between germline ends came to 4 bases. From germline, CDR1 is DFQATT and CDR2 SNEGSKA (reference sequence). The CDR3 has 11 residues. CDR3 protein: CSARLHNEQFF. The CDR3 nucleotides are TGCAGTGCTAGACTACACAATGAGCAGTTCTTC.

The rearrangement joins TRBV29-1 to TRBJ1-4; 10 nucleotides match TRBD1. The CDR3 totals 16 residues. From germline, CDR1 is SQVTM and CDR2 ANQGSEA. J gave up 7 bases and V 4 bases, and 12 bases lay outside the gene matches. This chain's CDR3 is CSVGDRGYLAGEKLFF. The CDR3 nucleotides read TGCAGCGTTGGGGACAGGGGCTACCTTGCTGGTGAAAAACTGTTTTTT. The entire variable domain, with the rest obtained from reference TRBV29-1 and TRBJ1-4, is as follows: SAVISQKPSRDICQRGTSLTIQCQVDSQVTMMFWYRQQPGQSLTLIATANQGSEATYESGFVIDKFPISRPNLTFSTLTVSNMSPEDSSIYLCSVGDRGYLAGEKLFFGSGTQLSVL.

This chain links TRBV29-1 with TRBJ2-1; D may be TRBD1 (7 bases). V lost 6 bases, J lost 7 bases, and 16 bases lay in between. The germline CDR1 and CDR2 sequences are SQVTM and ANQGSEA. CDR3 length: 13 amino acids. CDR3 DNA sequence: TGCAGCGTGGCAGAGGGGGGACAGAATGAGCAGTTCTTC. Encoded protein: CSVAEGGQNEQFF.

This clonotype showed up just a few times. V usage is TRBV6-6 and J usage is TRBJ2-5, with D maybe TRBD2 (5 bases). The CDR3 has 14 residues. Germline CDR1 reads MNHNY; CDR2 reads SVGAGI (reference sequence). Trimming left V 2 bases short and J 0 bases short, with 7 bases between. The CDR3 loop is CASSYPGDQETQYF. In DNA form, the CDR3 reads TGTGCCAGCAGTTACCCCGGGGACCAAGAGACCCAGTACTTC.

This clonotype was seen at least ten times. V and J are TRBV7-2 and TRBJ2-3; no definite D call. V lost 2 bases to trimming and J lost 0 bases, with 6 bases between them. This CDR3 has 14 amino acids. Germline CDR1 and CDR2: SGHTA and FQGNSA. The CDR3 loop is CASSLRASTDTQYF. CDR3 nucleotide sequence: TGTGCCAGCAGCTTACGGGCTAGCACAGATACGCAGTATTTT.

This chain links TRBV29-1 with TRBJ1-2; D not certain. Per germline, CDR1 SQVTM and CDR2 ANQGSEA. CDR3 length equals 13 residues. With 6 bases removed from V and 4 bases from J, the gap between germline ends came to 15 bases. This chain's CDR3 is CSVLHGSSYGYTF. CDR3 bases: TGCAGCGTCTTACACGGGTCGAGCTATGGCTACACCTTC.

CDR3 protein: CASSVSGRTAGELFF. CDR3 bases: TGCGCCAGCAGCGTTAGCGGGAGGACGGCCGGGGAGCTGTTTTTT. The chain joins TRBV5-1 to TRBJ2-2; the match to TRBD2 covers 10 bases. Unmatched junction bases numbered 6, after V lost 4 bases and J lost 6 bases. This CDR3 region has 15 residues. Germline CDR1 SGHRS, CDR2 YFSETQ.

Points on this clonotype: Its ends do not fully match the called genes, so a read error is possible. The chain recombines TRBV14 with TRBJ2-3; weak D call: TRBD2 (6 bases). Germline CDR1 SGHDN, CDR2 FVKESK. The CDR3 runs to 13 residues. Here the CDR3 DNA reads TGTGCCAGCAGCAAAAGGAGGGCAGATACGCGGTATTTT. Translation: CASSKRRADTRYF.

This clonotype was detected only a few times. The chain employs TRBV20-1 and TRBJ2-7; D perhaps matches TRBD2 (6 bases). The CDR3 is made up of 14 amino acids. CDR1 and CDR2 from the germline V gene are DFQATT and SNEGSKA (reference sequence). Trimming removed 5 bases from V and 7 bases from J, with 21 bases in between. This CDR3 reads CSALPSLGREEQYF. As DNA, the CDR3 is TGCAGTGCTCTACCTTCTTTAGGACGGGAGGAGCAGTACTTC.

V usage is TRBV20-1 and J usage is TRBJ2-3, with unresolved D. This CDR3 comprises 13 residues. V was trimmed by 7 bases and J by 0 bases, leaving 11 bases between them. Germline V CDR1 and CDR2: DFQATT, SNEGSKA (reference sequence). CDR3 sequence reads: CSGLLFSTDTQYF. The DNA for the CDR3 is TGCAGTGGCCTCCTTTTTAGCACAGATACGCAGTATTTT.

The genes are TRBV20-1 and TRBJ2-1, with TRBD2 as a possible D gene (6 bases). There are 14 residues in the CDR3. V gave up 2 bases and J gave up 9 bases, with 17 bases separating them. Germline V CDR1 and CDR2: DFQATT, SNEGSKA (reference sequence). CDR3 sequence (DNA): TGCAGTGCTAGATCAGCAGGAGGGCCTTCTGAGCAGTTCTTC. Its protein is CSARSAGGPSEQFF.

This clonotype turned up a few times. As DNA, the CDR3 is TGTGCCAGCAGCCTCGCGGGAGGGGAGGCAGATACGCAGTATTTT. Translated: CASSLAGGEADTQYF. The V call is TRBV27, the J call TRBJ2-3; the match to TRBD2 covers 9 bases. Germline CDR1 MNHEY, CDR2 SMNVEV (reference sequence). V lost 6 bases to trimming and J lost 4 bases; unmatched junction nucleotides: 8. The length of the CDR3 is 15 residues.